This T cell receptor (beta chain) was identified in a study of breast tumors, draining lymph nodes, adjacent tissues (dated by TCRdb to between 2015 and 2016). Broadly, across the study: In breast cancer patients, the study compared the TCR beta repertoires of tumor, adjacent nontumor tissue and axillary lymph nodes. In human breast cancer, the study set out to evaluate how tumor, surrounding tissue and draining lymph node repertoires relate to one another and whether T cells may move between these sites.

Instrument used: Illumina HiSeq 2000. Multiplex PCR amplification was used to build the TCR beta chain libraries. High-throughput sequencing was used to analyze the amplified TCR beta chain products. The public reads were reprocessed in TCRdb via fastp at Q25 and MiXCR, keeping in-frame beta chains. Each record represents a unique CDR3 protein, reported with the most common genes and DNA among its rows. The sample table records approximately 150,000 distinct CDR3 sequences; around 35% of these occur just once. About 3.7% of the sample goes to the ten largest clones. Points the paper makes about the study in general: Rather than being directly demonstrated, the conclusion that tumor T cells originate in lymph nodes was presented as consistent with a hypothesis. The data were judged consistent with most tumor T cells deriving from the lymph node and then expanding within tumor tissue. T-cell repertoire diversity in tumors was found to be lower than in lymph nodes but higher than in nontumor tissue, and preferential V and J gene usage was observed. In luminal-like breast cancer, tumor and nontumor tissue repertoires resembled each other significantly more than in basal-like breast cancer.

CDR1 and CDR2 are read off the germline V gene (reference sequence) as DFQATT and SNEGSKA. V is cut by 5 bases and J by 5 bases, and the space between the germline ends is 23 bases. The CDR3, from cysteine to phenylalanine, totals 16 residues. Here the CDR3 DNA is all that survives: 48 bases in frame from base 1. The lymph node samples were taken from the axillary draining lymph nodes of breast cancer patients. In its sample, this clonotype was seen many times. Its cognate antigen has yet to be identified. Within one base of it there is no much larger clone, and no base qualities were kept. The sequenced material came from axillary lymph node tissue. The sequence joins TRBV20-1 to TRBJ2-3; matching of 6 bases hints at TRBD1 as the D gene. This receptor was obtained from a female donor with breast cancer. Some clones in this sample may be carry-over from other donors' samples. The DNA sequence is as follows: TGCAGTGCTGAAGGGACACCAAAGGGACACAGAGATACGCAGTATTTT. This gives the protein CSAEGTPKGHRDTQYF.